A single sample gave rise to the 13 T cell receptor beta chains below, sequenced in a study of blood T cell repertoires in COVID-19. Profiled with immunoSEQ multiplex PCR; TCRdb holds only in-frame clones, not every one. The table records approximately 150,000 clones, 87% of them present only once. The material sequenced was PBMCs or T cells enriched from blood (not recorded which). The receptors come from a middle-aged woman who had been exposed to COVID-19.

The gene calls are TRBV6-5 and TRBJ1-5, with 7 bases that match TRBD1. The germline V gene encodes CDR1 MNHEY and CDR2 SVGAGI. V dropped 6 bases and J dropped 5; count of bases not matched to a gene: 10. CDR3 size: 15 residues. This chain's CDR3 is CASRASGTDYQPQHF. CDR3 nucleotides: TGTGCCAGCAGGGCCTCCGGGACAGATTATCAGCCCCAGCATTTT.

The gene calls are TRBV3-1 (or the pseudogene TRBV3-2) and TRBJ2-3; the D gene is possibly TRBD2 (6 bases). The germline V gene encodes CDR1 LGHDT and CDR2 YNNKEL (reference sequence). V gave up 1 base and J gave up 5 bases, with 16 bases separating them. The CDR3 contains 16 residues. The CDR3 bases are TGTGCCAGCAGCCAAGTTGAACGGGGGTTGGGAGATACGCAGTATTTT. Its translation: CASSQVERGLGDTQYF.

The chain uses TRBV12-3 or TRBV12-4 and TRBJ1-4; weak D call: TRBD1 (5 bases). V was cut by 4 bases and J by 8 bases, with 11 bases left in between. The CDR3 extends over 13 amino acids. In DNA form, the CDR3 reads TGTGCCAGCAGTTCGGGGGGGGTCGAAAAACTGTTTTTT. It encodes CASSSGGVEKLFF.

This chain links TRBV7-9 with TRBJ1-1, with D unresolved. Germline V gene data show CDR1 as SEHNR and CDR2 as FQNEAQ (reference sequence). CDR3 length: 13 residues. V lost 1 base to trimming and J lost 1 base, with 4 bases between them. CDR3 amino acids: CASSLVRNTEAFF. The CDR3, as DNA: TGTGCCAGCAGCTTAGTTAGGAACACTGAAGCTTTCTTT. Looking up the rest from reference TRBV7-9 and TRBJ1-1 gives the full variable domain: DTGVSQNPRHKITKRGQNVTFRCDPISEHNRLYWYRQTLGQGPEFLTYFQNEAQLEKSRLLSDRFSAERPKGSFSTLEIQRTEQGDSAMYLCASSLVRNTEAFFGQGTRLTVV.

The chain employs TRBV27 and TRBJ2-1, with 11 bases matching TRBD2. V was pared by 6 bases and J by 5 bases, with 6 bases of the junction left unmatched. This CDR3 is built from 15 residues. CDR1 MNHEY and CDR2 SMNVEV come from the germline V gene (reference sequence). CDR3 in DNA: TGTGCCAGCAGCTCGAGACTAGCGGGGAACAATGAGCAGTTCTTC. It codes for CASSSRLAGNNEQFF.

The chain couples TRBV15 to TRBJ2-7, with TRBD1 matching over 7 bases. Germline CDR1 LNHNV, CDR2 YYDKDF (reference sequence). The V and J ends lost 1 base and 3 bases, in that order; junction bases with no gene match: 9. This CDR3 has 16 residues. CDR3 bases: TGTGCCACCAGCAGAGGCGATACAGGGGCGAACTACGAGCAGTACTTC. Amino acid sequence: CATSRGDTGANYEQYF.

The chain uses TRBV11-2 and TRBJ2-2; D remains unclear. With 5 bases removed from V and 0 bases from J, the gap between germline ends came to 7 bases. This CDR3 is 14 amino acids long. CDR1 is SGHAT, CDR2 FQNNGV, per germline. The CDR3 loop is CASSGQANTGELFF. DNA for the CDR3: TGTGCCAGCAGCGGGCAGGCGAACACCGGGGAGCTGTTTTTT.

This clone was counted a few times. The J gene is TRBJ2-3, the V gene TRBV5-4, with TRBD2 matching over 15 bases. V lost 4 bases and J lost 6; bases outside the gene matches: 6. Germline V gene data show CDR1 as SGHNT and CDR2 as YYREEE (reference sequence). The CDR3 runs 16 residues. The CDR3 protein is CASSPGLAGGIDTQYF. The CDR3 nucleotides are TGTGCCAGCAGCCCGGGACTAGCGGGGGGAATTGATACGCAGTATTTT.

The count of this clone is one. The CDR3, as DNA: TGTGCCAGCAGGCCAGGGGGCCTTAACTATGGCTACACCTTC. Its translation is CASRPGGLNYGYTF. The chain couples TRBV28 to TRBJ1-2, with 8 bases that match TRBD1. The CDR3 totals 14 residues. With 6 bases clipped from V and 1 base from J, the junction kept 4 bases outside the gene matches. Germline values: CDR1 MDHEN, CDR2 SYDVKM.

V and J are TRBV28 and TRBJ1-4, with a tentative D call TRBD1 (6 bases). V was trimmed by 10 bases and J by 7 bases, leaving 19 bases between them. Germline V gene lookup returns CDR1 MDHEN and CDR2 SYDVKM. CDR3 length equals 14 residues. CDR3 region: CATQHGGAGEKLFF. In DNA form, the CDR3 reads TGTGCCACCCAACACGGGGGGGCCGGTGAAAAACTGTTTTTT.

Only one count was recorded for this clone. The chain recombines TRBV3-1 (or the pseudogene TRBV3-2) with TRBJ2-1; a weak D match, TRBD2 (6 bases). V lost 2 bases, J lost 5 bases, and 13 bases lay in between. Germline lookup yields CDR1 LGHDT and CDR2 YNNKEL (reference sequence). This CDR3 is built from 15 residues. This CDR3 reads CASSQRGSGNNEQFF. CDR3 coding DNA: TGTGCCAGCAGCCAACGGGGGTCCGGAAACAATGAGCAGTTCTTC.

The rearrangement uses TRBV16 and TRBJ2-1; possible D gene TRBD1, 7 bases. V lost 4 bases, J lost 7 bases, and 17 bases lay in between. The CDR3 is 15 amino acids. The germline V gene has CDR1 KGHSY and CDR2 FQNENV. CDR3 coding DNA: TGTGCCAGCAGCCCGAACAGGGGAGGTTGGAATGAGCAGTTCTTC. It codes for CASSPNRGGWNEQFF. The full variable domain, in which reference TRBV16 and TRBJ2-1 provide the parts outside the CDR3, is GEEVAQTPKHLVRGEGQKAKLYCAPIKGHSYVFWYQQVLKNEFKFLISFQNENVFDETGMPKERFSAKCLPNSPCSLEIQATKLEDSAVYFCASSPNRGGWNEQFFGPGTRLTVL.

The J gene is TRBJ1-2, the V gene TRBV2; possibly TRBD1 for D (6 bases). Germline-derived CDR1 and CDR2 are SNHLY and FYNNEI. CDR3 length equals 12 residues. Trimming took off 10 bases at V and 6 bases at J, with 15 bases between the two ends. The CDR3 DNA is TGTGCCACCGATCCGGGGGGCCATGGCTACACCTTC. Translated: CATDPGGHGYTF.